Sequencing of this T cell receptor (beta chain) was carried out in a study of T cells in tuberculosis. About the research overall: T cells were selected with CD1B tetramers loaded with glucose monomycolate. A South African cohort included IGRA-negative adolescents, latently infected IGRA-positive adolescents and adults with active tuberculosis. Study findings and constraints: GMM-specific TCRs were nearer to active tuberculosis alpha repertoires, suggesting expansion.

Worth noting for this clone: The antigen is unknown.

The data were produced by immunoSEQ multiplex PCR, yet TCRdb's version contains in-frame clones alone and is incomplete. The table lists 20,000 to 25,000 clones, roughly 97% of them singletons, with more than 5% in the top ten. Sequenced input: PBMCs. The origin of this receptor is a donor between 5 and 29 years old with latent tuberculosis or without tuberculosis infection.

CDR3 sequence (DNA): TGCGCCAGCAGTGACAACCAGGGGGAACCAGATACGCAGTATTTT. It translates to CASSDNQGEPDTQYF. V usage is TRBV10-1 and J usage is TRBJ2-3; 7 bases fit TRBD1. This CDR3 is built from 15 residues. In germline, CDR1 is WNHNN, CDR2 SYGVQD (reference sequence). Trimming took 3 bases from V and 4 from J; bases not matched to a gene: 7.